The 24 T cell receptor beta chains in this list originate from one sample, sequenced in a study of cytomegalovirus exposure and HLA in healthy donors. Primers for the PCR totalled 60 Vbeta and 13 Jbeta. The table came from immunoSEQ multiplex PCR; TCRdb's copy has only in-frame clones and leaves some out. This sample yields about 150,000 clones, of which over 60% are seen a single time; 1.6% belongs to the top ten. Sequenced: PBMCs. The receptors stem from a young woman in good health and CMV-seronegative.

This clone was recorded only once. J is TRBJ2-1 and V is TRBV5-4; D is undetermined. This CDR3 is built from 15 residues. Per germline, CDR1 SGHNT and CDR2 YYREEE (reference sequence). V shed 1 base and J shed 8 bases, with 16 bases lying between them. The CDR3: CASSLTVRTGDEQFF. The CDR3 DNA sequence: TGTGCCAGCAGCTTGACAGTCCGTACCGGCGATGAGCAGTTCTTC. The whole variable domain, filled in from reference TRBV5-4 and TRBJ2-1, reads ETGVTQSPTHLIKTRGQQVTLRCSSQSGHNTVSWYQQALGQGPQFIFQYYREEENGRGNFPPRFSGLQFPNYSSELNVNALELDDSALYLCASSLTVRTGDEQFFGPGTRLTVL.

This sequence joins TRBV18 and TRBJ1-5; 9 bases fit TRBD1. There are 18 residues in the CDR3. The germline gives CDR1 KGHSH, CDR2 LQKENI. V was clipped by 1 base and J by 0 bases; unmatched bases: 7. CDR3 nucleotides: TGTGCCAGCTCACCACGGGGACAGGGATCCCCTAGCAATCAGCCCCAGCATTTT. It is translated as CASSPRGQGSPSNQPQHF.

The J gene is TRBJ2-7, the V gene TRBV2, with TRBD1 identical over 7 bases. The length of the CDR3 is 12 residues. Unmatched junction bases numbered 4, after V lost 9 bases and J lost 2 bases. Germline CDR1 and CDR2: SNHLY and FYNNEI. CDR3 sequence (DNA): TGTGCCAGTGGACAGGAGACCTACGAGCAGTACGTC. Encoded protein: CASGQETYEQYV.

V and J are TRBV4-2 and TRBJ1-2; 7 nucleotides align to TRBD1. Trimming at V came to 0 bases and at J to 5 bases, leaving 9 bases not matched to a gene. CDR1 and CDR2 from the germline V gene are LGHNA and YNFKEQ. CDR3 length equals 16 residues. The DNA of the CDR3 is TGTGCCAGCAGCCAAGATTTGGCAGGGGGGAGTTATGGCTACACCTTC. Its protein is CASSQDLAGGSYGYTF.

This clone was detected only a few times. The V and J genes are TRBV5-6 and TRBJ2-4; D ambiguous. The CDR3 contains 14 residues. CDR1 is SGHDT, CDR2 YYEEEE, per germline. The germline V and J ends were trimmed by 3 bases and 0 bases, with 7 bases remaining between them. In DNA form, the CDR3 reads TGTGCCAGCAGCTCCCAGTTAGCCAAAAACATTCAGTACTTC. Its protein product is CASSSQLAKNIQYF.

The chain links TRBV5-6 to TRBJ2-1, with TRBD1 matching 10 bases. CDR1 SGHDT and CDR2 YYEEEE come from the germline V gene. The CDR3 is 15 residues long. V gave up 0 bases and J gave up 9 bases; unmatched junction bases: 6. This CDR3 is CASSLGQGAAGEQFF. The CDR3 bases are TGTGCCAGCAGCTTGGGACAGGGGGCGGCTGGTGAGCAGTTCTTC.

This rearrangement joins TRBV28 to TRBJ1-1; 9 positions agree with TRBD1. Germline CDR1 and CDR2: MDHEN and SYDVKM. Trimming removed 5 bases from V and 8 bases from J; junction bases left unmatched: 6. The length of the CDR3 is 13 residues. The CDR3 nucleotides are TGTGCCAGCAGTAACACCGGGACAGGGGAAGCTTTCTTT. The encoded protein is CASSNTGTGEAFF.

This clone was seen a single time. The chain has TRBV7-9 and TRBJ1-1, with D unclear. V was shortened by 6 bases and J by 1 base, with 9 bases between the two germline ends. The CDR3 is 13 amino acids. Germline lookup yields CDR1 SEHNR and CDR2 FQNEAQ (reference sequence). As DNA, the CDR3 is TGTGCCAGCAGGAACCAGTCGAACACTGAAGCTTTCTTT. Translated, it gives CASRNQSNTEAFF.

The chain recombines TRBV29-1 with TRBJ2-1; D call uncertain. This CDR3 contains 14 residues. CDR1 is SQVTM and CDR2 is ANQGSEA in the germline V gene. The V end was cut by 0 bases, the J end by 8 bases, with 14 bases between. CDR3 loop: CSVEEGIAYDEQFF. CDR3 nucleotide sequence: TGCAGCGTTGAAGAAGGAATAGCATATGATGAGCAGTTCTTC.

The rearrangement links TRBV6-5 to TRBJ2-7; the match to TRBD2 covers 13 bases. The CDR3 covers 14 residues. With V trimmed by 6 bases and J by 6 bases, 5 bases remained unmatched. CDR1 and CDR2 from the germline V gene are MNHEY and SVGAGI. CDR3 amino acids: CASSRTSGSSEQYV. The CDR3 coding sequence is TGTGCCAGCAGCCGGACTAGCGGGAGTTCCGAGCAGTACGTC.

The J gene is TRBJ2-7, the V gene TRBV18; the D gene is possibly TRBD2 (6 bases). Germline loops: CDR1 KGHSH, CDR2 LQKENI. The V end was cut by 4 bases, the J end by 4 bases, with 26 bases between. CDR3 length: 18 residues. CDR3 amino acids: CASSRLKARGVFGYEQYF. CDR3 bases: TGTGCCAGCTCACGACTTAAGGCGCGGGGAGTCTTTGGGTACGAGCAGTACTTC.

The gene calls are TRBV19 and TRBJ1-2; D call uncertain. V lost 7 bases and J lost 3, with 12 bases in between. In germline, CDR1 is LNHDA, CDR2 SQIVND (reference sequence). This CDR3 has 13 residues. CDR3 sequence reads: CASTVTADYGYTF. DNA of the CDR3: TGTGCCAGTACCGTTACTGCTGACTATGGCTACACCTTC.

This clone was picked up a small number of times. The gene calls are TRBV7-2 and TRBJ1-1; D is uncertain. The CDR3 totals 11 residues. Germline V lookup: CDR1 SGHTA, CDR2 FQGNSA. The V and J ends lost 2 bases and 12 bases respectively, with 10 bases between them. Here the CDR3 reads CASSLRGITFF. CDR3 bases: TGTGCCAGCAGCTTAAGAGGGATCACTTTCTTT.

This sequence joins TRBV6-1 and TRBJ1-2; maybe TRBD1 (5 bases). V was clipped by 3 bases and J by 4 bases, with 18 bases between them. The CDR3 length is 16 residues. The germline V gene encodes CDR1 MNHNS and CDR2 SASEGT. CDR3 amino acids: CASSETKTRVFYGYTF. The CDR3 nucleotides are TGTGCCAGCAGTGAGACGAAGACCAGGGTGTTCTATGGCTACACCTTC.

The CDR3 is CASSQELAPNTGELFF. The CDR3 DNA reads as TGTGCCAGCAGCCAAGAGCTGGCCCCGAACACCGGGGAGCTGTTTTTT. This chain uses TRBV14 with TRBJ2-2, with D unresolved. The CDR3 is 16 residues long. From germline, CDR1 is SGHDN and CDR2 FVKESK. The V end lost 0 bases, the J end lost 0 bases, and 8 bases lay between the germline ends.

The rearrangement links TRBV5-1 to TRBJ1-1; D may be TRBD1 (6 bases). CDR3 length: 16 amino acids. Deletions cut 2 bases from V and 0 bases from J, with 14 bases between. CDR1 is SGHRS, CDR2 YFSETQ, per germline. CDR3 in DNA: TGCGCCAGCAGCTTTATCTCAGGGGATATGAACACTGAAGCTTTCTTT. Translated, it gives CASSFISGDMNTEAFF. Drawing the rest from reference TRBV5-1 and TRBJ1-1, the complete variable domain is KAGVTQTPRYLIKTRGQQVTLSCSPISGHRSVSWYQQTPGQGLQFLFEYFSETQRNKGNFPGRFSGRQFSNSRSEMNVSTLELGDSALYLCASSFISGDMNTEAFFGQGTRLTVV.

This chain connects TRBV18 to TRBJ2-2; no clear D gene. V dropped 3 bases and J dropped 3 bases, with 17 bases sitting between them. This CDR3 comprises 17 residues. Germline CDR1 reads KGHSH; CDR2 reads LQKENI. CDR3 residues: CASSPDGAWAHTGELFF. Here the CDR3 DNA reads TGTGCCAGCTCACCTGACGGCGCCTGGGCACACACCGGGGAGCTGTTTTTT.

The chain employs TRBV27 and TRBJ1-6, with TRBD1 identical over 8 bases. CDR3 length equals 15 residues. The germline gives CDR1 MNHEY, CDR2 SMNVEV (reference sequence). V was clipped by 6 bases and J by 7 bases; unmatched bases: 8. The CDR3 sequence: CASRNRDRWNSPLHF. As DNA, the CDR3 is TGTGCCAGCAGAAACCGGGACAGGTGGAATTCACCCCTCCACTTT.

J is TRBJ2-1 and V is TRBV5-1; 9 positions match TRBD2. Trimming removed 0 bases from V and 2 bases from J; junction bases left unmatched: 3. The germline gives CDR1 SGHRS, CDR2 YFSETQ. The CDR3 consists of 16 residues. CDR3 sequence (DNA): TGCGCCAGCAGCTTGGAACTAGCGGGTCCCTACAATGAGCAGTTCTTC. Translated: CASSLELAGPYNEQFF.

The chain couples TRBV7-9 to TRBJ2-2; no firm D call. There are 15 residues in the CDR3. V dropped 0 bases and J dropped 2 bases, with 7 bases sitting between them. CDR1 is SEHNR and CDR2 is FQNEAQ in the germline V gene (reference sequence). The chain's CDR3 is CASSLAQINTGELFF. In DNA form, the CDR3 reads TGTGCCAGCAGCTTAGCGCAGATCAACACCGGGGAGCTGTTTTTT.

The rearrangement links TRBV28 to TRBJ1-3, with TRBD1 matching over 7 bases. The CDR3 runs to 16 residues. Trimming removed 0 bases from V and 0 bases from J; junction bases left unmatched: 2. Germline loops: CDR1 MDHEN, CDR2 SYDVKM. The CDR3 here is CASSLWGTVSGNTIYF. Here the CDR3 DNA reads TGTGCCAGCAGTTTATGGGGGACAGTCTCTGGAAACACCATATATTTT.

The chain recombines TRBV5-1 with TRBJ2-1, with D tentatively TRBD2 (5 bases). The CDR3 loop spans 15 amino acids. Germline values: CDR1 SGHRS, CDR2 YFSETQ. Trimming took off 4 bases at V and 8 bases at J, with 19 bases between the two ends. The CDR3 protein is CASSQLAYEMDEQFF. The CDR3 DNA reads TGCGCCAGCAGCCAGCTAGCTTACGAGATGGATGAGCAGTTCTTC.

V and J are TRBV13 and TRBJ2-5; D is possibly TRBD2 (5 bases). There are 14 residues in the CDR3. CDR1 and CDR2 (germline): PRHDT, FYEKMQ (reference sequence). V was pared by 3 bases and J by 1 base, with 9 bases between. The DNA of the CDR3 is TGTGCCAGCAGCTTCGGACTGACCCAAGAGACCCAGTACTTC. Amino acid sequence: CASSFGLTQETQYF.

This clone came up a few times. The genes are TRBV11-3 and TRBJ2-1, with D possibly matching TRBD2 (5 bases). Germline values: CDR1 SGHNT, CDR2 YENEEA. The ends were cut back, 5 bases at V and 8 bases at J, with 22 bases in the middle. CDR3 length: 16 residues. The CDR3 DNA follows: TGTGCCAGCAGCCCCCGACGACTACTAAGTTTCGATGAGCAGTTCTTC. Translation: CASSPRRLLSFDEQFF.